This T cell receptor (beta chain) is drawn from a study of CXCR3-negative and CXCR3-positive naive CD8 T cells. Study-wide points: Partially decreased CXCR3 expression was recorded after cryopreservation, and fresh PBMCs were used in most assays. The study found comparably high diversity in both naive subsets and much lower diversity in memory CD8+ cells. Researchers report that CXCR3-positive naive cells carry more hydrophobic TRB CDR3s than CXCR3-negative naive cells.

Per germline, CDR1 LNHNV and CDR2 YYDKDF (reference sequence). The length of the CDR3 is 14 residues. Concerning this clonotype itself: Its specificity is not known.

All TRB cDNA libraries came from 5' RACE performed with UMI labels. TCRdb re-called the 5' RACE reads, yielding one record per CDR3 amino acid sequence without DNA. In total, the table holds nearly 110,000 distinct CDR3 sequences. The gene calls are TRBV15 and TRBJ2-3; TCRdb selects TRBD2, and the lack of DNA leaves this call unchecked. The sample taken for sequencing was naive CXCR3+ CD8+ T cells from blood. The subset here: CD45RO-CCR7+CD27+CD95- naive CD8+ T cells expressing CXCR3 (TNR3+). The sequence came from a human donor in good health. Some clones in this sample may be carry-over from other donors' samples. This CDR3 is CATGTSGGTDTQYF.